The rows below give T cell receptor beta chains drawn from one sample of a study of control samples from healthy donors and cancer patients. The protocol was immunoSEQ multiplex PCR, while the TCRdb copy is restricted to in-frame clones and leaves out a portion. There are about 130,000 clones in the sample; around 93% occur only once, and roughly 1.9% lies in the top ten. Sequencing was carried out using blood. These TCRs come from a woman aged 50 to 60 in good health. Each CDR3 is given with its conserved first and last residue. The D gene is left open where the match is weak. Clone size is stated in some rows and not others, as once, few, many or a class when expanded.

TRBJ1-4,TRBD1,-,TRBV30,TGTGCCTGGGGGGGACAGGGCGGAAAACTGTTTTTT,CAWGGQGGKLFF
TRBJ2-1,TRBD2,-,TRBV5-1,TGCGCCAGCAGCTTGTCCGGGACTAGCGGGATCAATGAGCAGTTCTTC,CASSLSGTSGINEQFF
TRBJ1-2,TRBD1,-,TRBV11-2,TGTGCCAGCAGCCAGGGACAGGGAAGCTATGGCTACACCTTC,CASSQGQGSYGYTF
TRBJ1-3,-,-,TRBV20-1,TGCAGTGCTAGTTCGGACTCTGGAAACACCATATATTTT,CSASSDSGNTIYF
TRBJ1-1,TRBD1,-,TRBV5-1,TGCGCCAGCAGCTTATCGACAGGGATCCCCCTGAACACTGAAGCTTTCTTT,CASSLSTGIPLNTEAFF
TRBJ1-2,TRBD1,-,TRBV30,TGTGCCTGGAGGGACAGGGGGATTGATGTCTATGGCTACACCTTC,CAWRDRGIDVYGYTF
TRBJ1-1,-,-,TRBV6-5,TGTGCCAGCAGCCTGGGGGTAAACACTGAAGCTTTCTTT,CASSLGVNTEAFF
TRBJ2-3,TRBD2,-,TRBV5-1,TGCGCCAGCAGCTTGGCCGGTCCTAGCGGGAGGCAAGGAGCATTATATACGCAGTATTTT,CASSLAGPSGRQGALYTQYF
TRBJ2-1,-,-,TRBV6-5,TGTGCCAGCAGTTACTCGGGACCTCACAGTGAGCAGTTCTTC,CASSYSGPHSEQFF
TRBJ2-7,-,-,TRBV3-1/TRBV3-2,TGTGCCAGCAGCCAACCAGGATCGGGTAAGCCGGGGGAGCAGTACTTC,CASSQPGSGKPGEQYF
TRBJ2-1,TRBD2,-,TRBV7-8,TGTGCCAGCAGCGGGGCTAGCGGGCGTTACAATGAGCAGTTCTTC,CASSGASGRYNEQFF
TRBJ1-3,-,-,TRBV10-3,TGTGCCATCAGTGAGTCGAAAGCAGGCTCCCGAGCCTCTGGAAACACCATATATTTT,CAISESKAGSRASGNTIYF
TRBJ2-1,-,-,TRBV5-1,TGCGCCAGCAGCACAGGACGGGGCAATGAGCAGTTCTTC,CASSTGRGNEQFF
TRBJ2-1,TRBD2,-,TRBV18,TGTGCCAGCTCACCGACTAGCCCCAGCTCCTACAATGAGCAGTTCTTC,CASSPTSPSSYNEQFF
TRBJ1-2,-,-,TRBV16,TGTGCCAGCAGCCCGCGAGGAGGGGTTCTCTATGGCTACACCTTC,CASSPRGGVLYGYTF
TRBJ1-2,-,once,TRBV5-1,TGCGCCAGCAGCTTGACAGGATTGAGTAACTATGGCTACACCTTC,CASSLTGLSNYGYTF
TRBJ2-7,TRBD2,-,TRBV5-6,TGTGCCAGCAGCTTGGTCGGGAGGGCGTGGGAGCAGTACTTC,CASSLVGRAWEQYF
TRBJ1-1,-,-,TRBV18,TGTGCCAGCTCAGGGGACCTGAACACTGAAGCTTTCTTT,CASSGDLNTEAFF
TRBJ2-7,TRBD2,-,TRBV19,TGTGCCAGTAGTCCCTGGACTAGCGGGAGGAACGAGCAGTACTTC,CASSPWTSGRNEQYF
TRBJ2-5,-,once,TRBV5-8,TGTGCCAGCAGCTTTGTCAGTACAGAGACCCAGTACTTC,CASSFVSTETQYF
TRBJ1-2,-,-,TRBV20-1,TGCAGTGCCACCCGGACAGAGGGCTACACCTTC,CSATRTEGYTF
TRBJ1-2,-,-,TRBV2,TGTGCCAGCACGGTGGGCCCAGAAGGTGGCTACACCTTC,CASTVGPEGGYTF
TRBJ2-2,-,-,TRBV5-1,TGCGCCAGCAGCTTGGTCGGGGACGGGGAGCTGTTTTTT,CASSLVGDGELFF
TRBJ1-2,-,-,TRBV15,TGTGCCACCAGCAGAGATTGGAGATTGGACAGTAATGACTATGGCTACACCTTC,CATSRDWRLDSNDYGYTF
TRBJ1-6,-,-,TRBV28,TGTGCCAGCAGTTTACTGGGGGCGGATTCACCCCTCCACTTT,CASSLLGADSPLHF
TRBJ2-3,-,-,TRBV10-3,-,CAIVPLWADTQYF
TRBJ1-5,-,-,TRBV15,TGTGCCACCAGTACAAGGGGGGCAGCTAATAGCAATCAGCCCCAGCATTTT,CATSTRGAANSNQPQHF
TRBJ1-3,-,-,TRBV10-3,TGTGCCATCACTCGGACCGCCGGCTCTGGAAACACCATATATTTT,CAITRTAGSGNTIYF
TRBJ1-3,-,few,TRBV6-5,TGTGCCAGCAGTCCCAATGGGGGTACGGGAAACACCATATATTTT,CASSPNGGTGNTIYF
TRBJ2-1,TRBD1,-,TRBV18,TGTGCCAGCTCACCGGGACAGGGAGGCAATGAGCAGTTCTTC,CASSPGQGGNEQFF
TRBJ1-6,-,-,TRBV6-5,TGTGCCAGCAGTTACCACGGGGGTCGGAATTCACCCCTCCACTTT,CASSYHGGRNSPLHF
TRBJ1-2,-,-,TRBV19,TGTGCCAGTAGTATAAATGTTGGGGGCGCGGATGGCTACACCTTC,CASSINVGGADGYTF
TRBJ1-5,-,-,TRBV5-1,TGCGCCAGCAGCTTGGAGGGTGGGGGCCAGCCCCAGCATTTT,CASSLEGGGQPQHF
TRBJ2-1,-,-,TRBV5-4,TGTGCCAGCAGCGCGTCCTACGAGCAGTTCTTC,CASSASYEQFF
TRBJ1-2,-,-,TRBV4-1,TGCGCCAGCAGCCAGTCCCTCCTTTACAGGGAGGGCTATGGCTACACCTTC,CASSQSLLYREGYGYTF
TRBJ2-5,TRBD2,-,TRBV11-3,TGTGCCAGCAGCTTTTCGACTAGCGGGGGCCAGAGGCGGGAGACCCAGTACTTC,CASSFSTSGGQRRETQYF
TRBJ1-6,TRBD1,-,TRBV9,TGTGCCAGCAGCGACGGGACAGACCTTAATTCACCCCTCCACTTT,CASSDGTDLNSPLHF
TRBJ1-5,TRBD1,once,TRBV6-6,TGTGCCAGCAGTCCAGGACAGGGCCCAATTGGCAATCAGCCCCAGCATTTT,CASSPGQGPIGNQPQHF
TRBJ2-5,-,-,TRBV30,TGTGCCTGGAGTGTAGATAGCCGGAGGGGGCCCCAGTACTTC,CAWSVDSRRGPQYF
TRBJ1-3,-,-,TRBV5-5,TGTGCCAGCAGCTCTAGTCCAATCTCTGGAAACACCATATATTTT,CASSSSPISGNTIYF
TRBJ2-1,-,-,TRBV28,TGTGCCAGCAGCCTTATGCGAAACCTCCTAGGAGGGTACAATGAGCAGTTCTTC,CASSLMRNLLGGYNEQFF
TRBJ1-5,-,-,TRBV19,TGTGCCAGTCGCACACAGATTAACAGCAATCAGCCCCAGCATTTT,CASRTQINSNQPQHF
TRBJ2-1,TRBD2,-,TRBV19,TGTGCCAGTAGTATGACTAGCGGGGGGTACAATGAGCAGTTCTTC,CASSMTSGGYNEQFF
TRBJ2-7,-,-,TRBV19,TGTGCCAGTAGTACAAGACAGATCAACGAGCAGTACTTC,CASSTRQINEQYF
TRBJ2-1,-,-,TRBV3-1/TRBV3-2,TGTGCCAGCAGCCCTGGGGCGGGGGCTCTAGAGCAGTTCTTC,CASSPGAGALEQFF
TRBJ1-1,TRBD1,-,TRBV30,TGTGCCTGGAGTGAGGGGACAGTTTCCACTGAAGCTTTCTTT,CAWSEGTVSTEAFF